This paragraph covers one T cell receptor (beta chain) sequence. Original data processing: Nucleated cell number was recorded as an estimate derived from reference gene primer amplification. The repertoire was sequenced with immunoSEQ multiplex PCR; TCRdb's copy has only in-frame clones and lacks some. V and J calls and clone size follow that table, whereas D and trimming were derived from the DNA. The data show a few hundred thousand clones, around 87% seen once. The germline CDR1 and CDR2 sequences are KGHSH and LQKENI. This CDR3 comprises 16 residues. The V end lost 6 bases, the J end lost 0 bases, and 16 bases lay between the germline ends. This entry is derived from a study of blood T cell repertoires in COVID-19. Seattle patient enrollment occurred during active infection, with longitudinal follow-up thereafter.

This TCR derives from a woman aged 50 to 65 with COVID-19, enrolled during active disease. This chain joins TRBV18 and TRBJ2-3, with a tentative D call TRBD1 (5 bases). The sequencing sample was made of peripheral blood. CDR3 DNA: TGTGCCAGCTCGCCCCTCTCAGGGTATAGCACAGATACGCAGTATTTT. Amino acid sequence: CASSPLSGYSTDTQYF.